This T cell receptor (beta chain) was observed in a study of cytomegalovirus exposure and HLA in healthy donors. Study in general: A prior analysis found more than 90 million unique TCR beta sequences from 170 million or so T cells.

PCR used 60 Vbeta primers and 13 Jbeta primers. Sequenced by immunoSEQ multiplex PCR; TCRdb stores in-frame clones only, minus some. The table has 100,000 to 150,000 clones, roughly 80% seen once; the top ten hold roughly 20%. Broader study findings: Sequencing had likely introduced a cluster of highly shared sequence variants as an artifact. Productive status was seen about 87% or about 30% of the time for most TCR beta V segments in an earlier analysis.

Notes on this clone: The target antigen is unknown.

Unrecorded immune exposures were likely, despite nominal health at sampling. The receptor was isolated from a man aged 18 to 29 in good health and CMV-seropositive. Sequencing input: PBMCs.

The CDR3 bases are TGTGCCTGGAGCCGAGGGCTTGGTGGCTACACCTTC. Translation gives CAWSRGLGGYTF. This sequence joins TRBV30 and TRBJ1-2; D uncertain. This CDR3 region has 12 residues. Germline V gene sequence: CDR1 GTSNPN, CDR2 SVGIG (reference sequence). The ends were cut back, 3 bases at V and 7 bases at J, with 12 bases in the middle.